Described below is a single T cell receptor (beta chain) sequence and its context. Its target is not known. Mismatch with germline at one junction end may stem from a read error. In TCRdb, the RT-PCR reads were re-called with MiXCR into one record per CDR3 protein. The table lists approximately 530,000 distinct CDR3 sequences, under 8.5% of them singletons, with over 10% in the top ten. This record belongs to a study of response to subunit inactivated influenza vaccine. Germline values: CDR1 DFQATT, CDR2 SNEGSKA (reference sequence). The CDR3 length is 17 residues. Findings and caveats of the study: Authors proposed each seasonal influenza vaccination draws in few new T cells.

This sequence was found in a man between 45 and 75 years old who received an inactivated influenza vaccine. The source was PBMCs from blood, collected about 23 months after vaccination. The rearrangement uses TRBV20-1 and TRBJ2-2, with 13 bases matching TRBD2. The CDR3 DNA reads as TGCAGTGCCCGGACTAGCGGGAGTAGAGCGAACACCGGTGAGCTGTTTTTT. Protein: CSARTSGSRANTGELFF.